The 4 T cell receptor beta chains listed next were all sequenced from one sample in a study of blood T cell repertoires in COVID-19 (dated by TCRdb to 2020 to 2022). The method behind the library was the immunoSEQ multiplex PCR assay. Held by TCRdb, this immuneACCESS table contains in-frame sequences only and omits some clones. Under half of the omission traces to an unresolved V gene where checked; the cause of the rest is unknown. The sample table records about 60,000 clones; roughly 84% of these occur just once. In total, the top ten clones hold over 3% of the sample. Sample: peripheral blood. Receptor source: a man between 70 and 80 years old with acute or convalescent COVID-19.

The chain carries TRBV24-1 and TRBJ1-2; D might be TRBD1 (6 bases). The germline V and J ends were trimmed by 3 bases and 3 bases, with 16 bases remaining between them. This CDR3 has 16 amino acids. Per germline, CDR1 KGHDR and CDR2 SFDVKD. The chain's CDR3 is CATSDGDQGLDYGYTF. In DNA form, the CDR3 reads TGTGCCACCAGTGATGGGGATCAGGGGTTAGACTATGGCTACACCTTC.

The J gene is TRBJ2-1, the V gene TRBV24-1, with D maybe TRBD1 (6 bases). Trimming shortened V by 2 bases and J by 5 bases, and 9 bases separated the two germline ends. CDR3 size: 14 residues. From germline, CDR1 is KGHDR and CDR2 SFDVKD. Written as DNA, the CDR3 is TGTGCCACCAGTGATTGGACAGCGAACAATGAGCAGTTCTTC. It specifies CATSDWTANNEQFF.

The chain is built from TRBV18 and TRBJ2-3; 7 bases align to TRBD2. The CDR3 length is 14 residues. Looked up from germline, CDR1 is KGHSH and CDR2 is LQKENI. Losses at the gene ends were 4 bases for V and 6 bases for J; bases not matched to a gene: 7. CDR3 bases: TGTGCCAGCTCACTGGGAGGGGCGACGGATACGCAGTATTTT. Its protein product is CASSLGGATDTQYF.

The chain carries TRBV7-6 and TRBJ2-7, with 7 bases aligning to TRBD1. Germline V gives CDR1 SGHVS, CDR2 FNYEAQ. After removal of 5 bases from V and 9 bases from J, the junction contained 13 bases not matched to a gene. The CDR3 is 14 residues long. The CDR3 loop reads CASSPGTAKRRQYF. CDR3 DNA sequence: TGTGCCAGCAGCCCGGGGACAGCCAAACGCAGGCAGTACTTC. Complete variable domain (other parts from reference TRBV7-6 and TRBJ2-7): GAGVSQSPRYKVTKRGQDVALRCDPISGHVSLYWYRQALGQGPEFLTYFNYEAQQDKSGLPNDRFSAERPEGSISTLTIQRTEQRDSAMYRCASSPGTAKRRQYFGPGTRLTVT.